The rows below give T cell receptor beta chains drawn from one sample of a study of cytotoxic CD8 clonotypes in ibrutinib-treated CLL. Data came from immunoSEQ multiplex PCR; TCRdb stores just in-frame clones and leaves some out. In the table there are tens of thousands of clones, roughly 83% of which are singletons. This material consisted of PBMCs, taken after 24 months of ibrutinib treatment. The receptor source for this set is a human donor with chronic lymphocytic leukemia. The CDR3 runs from the conserved cysteine through the conserved F or W. Each record gives: D gene, V gene, clone size, J gene, CDR3 DNA, CDR3 protein. A D gene is named only where the DNA matches it firmly. Size is stated for part of the rows, as once, few or many counts, or as a class when the clone is expanded.

.,TRBV14,.,TRBJ2-1,TGTGCCAGCAGCGTGAAGGGGGAAAAGATCAATGAGCAGTTCTTC,CASSVKGEKINEQFF
TRBD1,TRBV25-1,.,TRBJ1-5,TGTGCCAGCAGTGATTCGGGACAGCCTAATCAGCCCCAGCATTTT,CASSDSGQPNQPQHF
TRBD2,TRBV27,.,TRBJ2-3,TGTGCCAGCAGTCCAGCGGGAGGGCTTGAAAATACGCAGTATTTT,CASSPAGGLENTQYF
TRBD1,TRBV28,.,TRBJ1-5,TGTGCCAGCCTTATCCGGGACAGGGGCCATCAGCCCCAGCATTTT,CASLIRDRGHQPQHF
.,TRBV7-3,.,TRBJ2-3,TGTGCCAGCAGCTTGGGGGAGGCCAATACGCAGTATTTT,CASSLGEANTQYF
TRBD1,TRBV7-3,.,TRBJ2-5,TGTGCCAGCAGCCCACAAGGACAGGGTAAAGAGACCCAGTACTTC,CASSPQGQGKETQYF
.,TRBV28,few,TRBJ2-5,TGTGCCAGCAGTTTAATTGGAAAGCAAGAGACCCAGTACTTC,CASSLIGKQETQYF
.,TRBV28,.,TRBJ2-1,TGTGCCAGCAGTTCAACAGGATGGTTCTTC,CASSSTGWFF
.,TRBV28,.,TRBJ1-5,TGTGCCAGCAGTTTATATTTCCAGCCCCAGCATTTT,CASSLYFQPQHF
TRBD2,TRBV7-2,.,TRBJ2-7,TGTGCCAGCAGCTTAGTTGGACTAGCGGGAGGTTGGACCTACGAGCAGTACTTC,CASSLVGLAGGWTYEQYF
.,TRBV23-1,.,TRBJ1-5,TGCGCCAGCAGTCCTTCTAGGGTGGGTCAGGGCTCGGATCAGCCCCAGCATTTT,CASSPSRVGQGSDQPQHF
TRBD2,TRBV30,.,TRBJ2-7,TGTGCCTGGAGTGTACCAGGACTAGCGGGGGTTACCTACGAGCAGTACTTC,CAWSVPGLAGVTYEQYF
.,TRBV7-9,.,TRBJ2-1,TGTGCCAGCATCTATGACAGCAATGAGCAGTTCTTC,CASIYDSNEQFF
.,TRBV18,.,TRBJ1-2,TGTGCCAGCTCGCGGGTGGGCCTAGCTAACTATGGCTACACCTTC,CASSRVGLANYGYTF
TRBD1,TRBV4-2,.,TRBJ2-7,TGTGCCAGCACACGGGGGACAGGGGGTTCCGGCGGGTACGAGCAGTACTTC,CASTRGTGGSGGYEQYF
.,TRBV5-4,.,TRBJ1-1,TGTGCCAGCAGCCTACAAGGTAGGGTGACTGAAGCTTTCTTT,CASSLQGRVTEAFF
TRBD1,TRBV28,.,TRBJ2-1,TGTGCCAGCAGTCCTCGGACAGGGATGAGGTACAATGAGCAGTTCTTC,CASSPRTGMRYNEQFF
.,TRBV7-6,.,TRBJ2-5,TGTGCCAGCAGCGCGGGACTTCAAGAGACCCAGTACTTC,CASSAGLQETQYF
.,TRBV10-3,.,TRBJ2-7,TGTGCCATTAAGGACAGCTCCTACGAGCAGTACTTC,CAIKDSSYEQYF
.,TRBV5-1,medium-sized,TRBJ2-2,TGCGCCAGCAGCCCCACTCCCCTGGGGTTGGCGAACACCGGGGAGCTGTTTTTT,CASSPTPLGLANTGELFF
.,TRBV28,.,TRBJ2-1,TGTGCCAGCAGCCGTGGCGCTAGCTCCTACAATGAGCAGTTCTTC,CASSRGASSYNEQFF
TRBD2,TRBV6-6,.,TRBJ2-3,TGTGCCAGCAGTTCCCCCACTAGCGGAGTAACAGATACGCAGTATTTT,CASSSPTSGVTDTQYF
.,TRBV10-3,.,TRBJ2-1,TGTGCCATCAGTGAATCCACCGGGGGCGCAGGGAATGAGCAGTTCTTC,CAISESTGGAGNEQFF
TRBD2,TRBV5-6,.,TRBJ2-7,TGTGCCAGCAGCAGTCCCGGGACTAGCCGAGCCTACGAGCAGTACTTC,CASSSPGTSRAYEQYF